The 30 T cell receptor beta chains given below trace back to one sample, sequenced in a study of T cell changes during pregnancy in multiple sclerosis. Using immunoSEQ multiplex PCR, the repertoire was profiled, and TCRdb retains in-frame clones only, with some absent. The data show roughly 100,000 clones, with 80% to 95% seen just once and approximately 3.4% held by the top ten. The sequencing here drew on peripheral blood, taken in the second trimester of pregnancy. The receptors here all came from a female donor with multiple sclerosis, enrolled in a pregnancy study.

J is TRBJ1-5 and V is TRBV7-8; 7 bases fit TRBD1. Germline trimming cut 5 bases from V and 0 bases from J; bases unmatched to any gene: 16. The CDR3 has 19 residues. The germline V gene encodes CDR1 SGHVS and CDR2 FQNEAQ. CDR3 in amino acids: CASSPDRVLGLISNQPQHF. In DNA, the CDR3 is TGTGCCAGCAGCCCAGACAGGGTATTAGGACTTATTAGCAATCAGCCCCAGCATTTT. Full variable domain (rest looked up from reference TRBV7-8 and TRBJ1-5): GAGVSQSPRYKVAKRGQDVALRCDPISGHVSLFWYQQALGQGPEFLTYFQNEAQLDKSGLPSDRFFAERPEGSVSTLKIQRTQQEDSAVYLCASSPDRVLGLISNQPQHFGDGTRLSIL.

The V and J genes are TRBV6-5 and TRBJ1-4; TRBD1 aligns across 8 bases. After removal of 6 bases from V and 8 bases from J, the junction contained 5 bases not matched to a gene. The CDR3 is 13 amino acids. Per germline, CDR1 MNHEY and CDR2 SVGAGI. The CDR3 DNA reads TGTGCCAGCAGCCTCAGGGGGCGCGAAAAACTGTTTTTT. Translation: CASSLRGREKLFF.

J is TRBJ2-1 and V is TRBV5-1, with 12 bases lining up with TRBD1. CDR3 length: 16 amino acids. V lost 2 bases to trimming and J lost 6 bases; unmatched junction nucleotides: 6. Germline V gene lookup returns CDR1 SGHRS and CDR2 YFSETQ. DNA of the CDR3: TGCGCCAGCAGCTTACTTTTGGGACAGGGGGCCAATGAGCAGTTCTTC. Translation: CASSLLLGQGANEQFF.

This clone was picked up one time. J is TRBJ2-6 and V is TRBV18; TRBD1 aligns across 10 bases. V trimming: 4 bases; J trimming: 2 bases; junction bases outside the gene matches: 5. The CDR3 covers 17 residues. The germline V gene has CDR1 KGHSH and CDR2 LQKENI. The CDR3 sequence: CASSLAGQGTGANVLTF. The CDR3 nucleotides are TGTGCCAGCTCACTCGCGGGACAGGGGACTGGGGCCAACGTCCTGACTTTC. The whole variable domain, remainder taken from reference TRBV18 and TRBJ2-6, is NAGVMQNPRHLVRRRGQEARLRCSPMKGHSHVYWYRQLPEEGLKFMVYLQKENIIDESGMPKERFSAEFPKEGPSILRIQQVVRGDSAAYFCASSLAGQGTGANVLTFGAGSRLTVL.

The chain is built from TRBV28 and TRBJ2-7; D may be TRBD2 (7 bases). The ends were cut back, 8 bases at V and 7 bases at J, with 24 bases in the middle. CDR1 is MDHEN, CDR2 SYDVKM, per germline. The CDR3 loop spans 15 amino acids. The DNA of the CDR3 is TGTGCCAGCTCGGTAGGGGGAGGGCTTAGGAGGGAGCAGTACTTC. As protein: CASSVGGGLRREQYF.

CDR3 sequence reads: CSVGGGTDTQYF. The CDR3 DNA reads TGCAGCGTTGGGGGGGGCACAGATACGCAGTATTTT. This chain connects TRBV29-1 to TRBJ2-3, with D perhaps matching TRBD2 (6 bases). Germline-derived CDR1 and CDR2 are SQVTM and ANQGSEA. Trimming left V 4 bases short and J 1 base short, with 6 bases between. The length of the CDR3 is 12 residues.

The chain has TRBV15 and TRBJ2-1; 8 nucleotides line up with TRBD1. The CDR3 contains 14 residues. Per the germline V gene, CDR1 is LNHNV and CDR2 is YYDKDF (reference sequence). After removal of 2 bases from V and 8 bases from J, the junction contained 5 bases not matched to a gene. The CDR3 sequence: CATSRNQGAHEQFF. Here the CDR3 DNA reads TGTGCCACCAGCAGAAACCAGGGGGCCCATGAGCAGTTCTTC.

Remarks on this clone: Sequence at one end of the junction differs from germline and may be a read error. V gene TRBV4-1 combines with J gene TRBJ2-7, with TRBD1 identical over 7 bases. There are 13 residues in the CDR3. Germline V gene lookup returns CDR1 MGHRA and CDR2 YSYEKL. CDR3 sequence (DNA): TGCGCCAGCAGCCAAGATCTTCCTTGGACAGGCCCTTTC. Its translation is CASSQDLPWTGPF.

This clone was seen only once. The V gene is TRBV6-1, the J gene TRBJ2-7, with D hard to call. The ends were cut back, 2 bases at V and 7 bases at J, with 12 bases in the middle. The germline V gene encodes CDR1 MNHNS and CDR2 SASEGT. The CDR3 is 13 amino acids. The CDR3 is CASSESALPEQYF. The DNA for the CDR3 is TGTGCCAGCAGTGAAAGTGCACTACCTGAGCAGTACTTC.

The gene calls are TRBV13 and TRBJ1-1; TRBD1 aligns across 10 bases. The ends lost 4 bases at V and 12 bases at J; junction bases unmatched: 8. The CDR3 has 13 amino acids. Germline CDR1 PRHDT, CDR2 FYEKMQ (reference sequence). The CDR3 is CASSSGGQGRTFF. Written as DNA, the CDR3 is TGTGCCAGCAGCTCGGGGGGACAGGGGAGGACTTTCTTT.

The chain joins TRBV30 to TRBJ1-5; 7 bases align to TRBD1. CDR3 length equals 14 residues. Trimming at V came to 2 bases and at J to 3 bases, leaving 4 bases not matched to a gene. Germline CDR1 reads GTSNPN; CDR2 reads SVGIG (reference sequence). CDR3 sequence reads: CAWSTGQNNQPQHF. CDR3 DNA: TGTGCCTGGAGTACGGGACAGAACAATCAGCCCCAGCATTTT.

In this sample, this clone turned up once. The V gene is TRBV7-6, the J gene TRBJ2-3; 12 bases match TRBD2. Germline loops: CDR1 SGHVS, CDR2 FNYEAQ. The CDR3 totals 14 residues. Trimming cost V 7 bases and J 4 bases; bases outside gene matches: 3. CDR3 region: CASTSGRVADTQYF. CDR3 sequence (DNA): TGTGCCAGCACTAGCGGGAGGGTAGCAGATACGCAGTATTTT. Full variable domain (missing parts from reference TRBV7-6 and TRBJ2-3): GAGVSQSPRYKVTKRGQDVALRCDPISGHVSLYWYRQALGQGPEFLTYFNYEAQQDKSGLPNDRFSAERPEGSISTLTIQRTEQRDSAMYRCASTSGRVADTQYFGPGTRLTVL.

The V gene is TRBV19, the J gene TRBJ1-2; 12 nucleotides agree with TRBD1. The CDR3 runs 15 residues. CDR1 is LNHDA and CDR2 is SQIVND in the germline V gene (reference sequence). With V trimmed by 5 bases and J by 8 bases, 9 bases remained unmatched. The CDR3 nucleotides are TGTGCCAGTAGTTTATCTCCGGGACAGGGGGCCGGCTACACCTTC. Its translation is CASSLSPGQGAGYTF.

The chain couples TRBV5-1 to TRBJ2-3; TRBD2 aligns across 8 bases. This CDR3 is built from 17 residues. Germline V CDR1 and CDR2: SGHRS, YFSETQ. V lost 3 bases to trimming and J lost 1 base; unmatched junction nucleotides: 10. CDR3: CASSYIAGQLRTDTQYF. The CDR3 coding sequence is TGCGCCAGCAGCTATATAGCGGGACAACTACGCACAGATACGCAGTATTTT. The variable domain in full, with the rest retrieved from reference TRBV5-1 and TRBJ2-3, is KAGVTQTPRYLIKTRGQQVTLSCSPISGHRSVSWYQQTPGQGLQFLFEYFSETQRNKGNFPGRFSGRQFSNSRSEMNVSTLELGDSALYLCASSYIAGQLRTDTQYFGPGTRLTVL.

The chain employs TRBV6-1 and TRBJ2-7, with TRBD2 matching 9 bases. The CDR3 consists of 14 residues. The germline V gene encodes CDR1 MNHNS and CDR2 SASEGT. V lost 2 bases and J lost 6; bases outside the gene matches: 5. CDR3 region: CASSERLAGREQYF. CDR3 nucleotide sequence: TGTGCCAGCAGTGAAAGGCTAGCGGGACGCGAGCAGTACTTC.

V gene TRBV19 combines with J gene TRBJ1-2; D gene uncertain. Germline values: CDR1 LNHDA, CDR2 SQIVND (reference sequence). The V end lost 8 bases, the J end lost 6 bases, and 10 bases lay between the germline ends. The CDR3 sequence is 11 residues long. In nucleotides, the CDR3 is TGTGCCAGTTCCGACTCAGATGGCTACACCTTC. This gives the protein CASSDSDGYTF.

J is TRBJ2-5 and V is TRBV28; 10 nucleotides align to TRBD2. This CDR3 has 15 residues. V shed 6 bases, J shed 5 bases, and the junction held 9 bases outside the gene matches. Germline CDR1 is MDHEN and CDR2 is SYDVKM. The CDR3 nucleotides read TGTGCCAGCAGCTCCCCTAGCGGGAGAAGCGAGACCCAGTACTTC. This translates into CASSSPSGRSETQYF.

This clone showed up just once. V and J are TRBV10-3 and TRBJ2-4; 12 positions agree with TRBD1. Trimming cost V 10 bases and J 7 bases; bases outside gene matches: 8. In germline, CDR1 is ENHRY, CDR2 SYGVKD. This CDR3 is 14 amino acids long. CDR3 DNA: TGTGCCACCGGGGACAGGGGGCGCAGGAACATTCAGTACTTC. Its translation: CATGDRGRRNIQYF.

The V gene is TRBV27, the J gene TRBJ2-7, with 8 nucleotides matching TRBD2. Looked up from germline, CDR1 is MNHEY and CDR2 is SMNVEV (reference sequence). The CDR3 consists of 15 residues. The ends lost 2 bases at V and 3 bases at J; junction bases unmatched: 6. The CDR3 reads CASSLKASGLYEQYF. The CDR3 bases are TGTGCCAGCAGTTTAAAGGCTAGCGGGCTCTACGAGCAGTACTTC.

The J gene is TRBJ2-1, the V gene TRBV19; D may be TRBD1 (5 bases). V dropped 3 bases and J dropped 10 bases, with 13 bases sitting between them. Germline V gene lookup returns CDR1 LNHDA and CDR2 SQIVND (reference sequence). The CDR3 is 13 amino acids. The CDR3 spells CASSINGAREQFF. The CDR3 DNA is TGTGCCAGTAGTATCAATGGGGCGAGGGAGCAGTTCTTC.

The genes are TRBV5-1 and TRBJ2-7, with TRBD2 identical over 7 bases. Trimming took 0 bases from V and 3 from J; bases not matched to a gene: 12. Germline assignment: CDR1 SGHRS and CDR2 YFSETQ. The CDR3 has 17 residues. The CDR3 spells CASSLVASGANFYEQYF. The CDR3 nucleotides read TGCGCCAGCAGCTTGGTGGCTAGCGGTGCCAATTTCTACGAGCAGTACTTC.

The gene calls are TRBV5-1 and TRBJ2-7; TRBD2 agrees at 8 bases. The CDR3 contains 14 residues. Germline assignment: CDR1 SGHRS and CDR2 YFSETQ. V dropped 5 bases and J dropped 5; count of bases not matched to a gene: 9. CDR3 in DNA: TGCGCCAGCAGGTCCCCGACTAGCGAGAACGAGCAGTACTTC. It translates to CASRSPTSENEQYF.

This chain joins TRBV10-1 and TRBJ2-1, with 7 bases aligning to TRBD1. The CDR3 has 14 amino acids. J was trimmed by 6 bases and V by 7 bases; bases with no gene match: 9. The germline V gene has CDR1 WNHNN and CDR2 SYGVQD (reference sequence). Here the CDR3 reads CASNRQGGCNEQFF. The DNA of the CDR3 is TGCGCCAGCAACCGACAGGGTGGTTGCAATGAGCAGTTCTTC.

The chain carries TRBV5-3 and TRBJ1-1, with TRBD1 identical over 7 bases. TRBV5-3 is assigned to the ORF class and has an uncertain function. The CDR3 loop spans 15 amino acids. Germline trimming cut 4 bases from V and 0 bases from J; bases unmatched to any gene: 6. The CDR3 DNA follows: TGTGCCAGAAGCAACCGGGACAGTTTGAACACTGAAGCTTTCTTT. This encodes CARSNRDSLNTEAFF.

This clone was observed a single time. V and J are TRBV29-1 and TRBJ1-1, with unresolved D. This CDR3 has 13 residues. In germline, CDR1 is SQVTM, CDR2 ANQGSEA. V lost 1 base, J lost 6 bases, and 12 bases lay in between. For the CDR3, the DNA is TGCAGCGTTGAAGGACCGGTCCGGGCTGAAGCTTTCTTT. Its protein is CSVEGPVRAEAFF.

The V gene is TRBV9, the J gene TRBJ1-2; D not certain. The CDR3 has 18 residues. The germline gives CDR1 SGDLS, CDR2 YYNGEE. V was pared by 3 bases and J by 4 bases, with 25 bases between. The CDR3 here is CASSEGSERVQGVYGYTF. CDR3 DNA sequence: TGTGCCAGCAGCGAGGGATCGGAGAGGGTACAAGGTGTCTATGGCTACACCTTC.

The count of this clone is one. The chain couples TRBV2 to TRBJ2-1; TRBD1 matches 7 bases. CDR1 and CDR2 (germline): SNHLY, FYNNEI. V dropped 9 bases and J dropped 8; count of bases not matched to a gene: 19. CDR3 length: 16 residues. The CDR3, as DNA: TGTGCCAGACAGCTCACCCGGGACAACAGGGGCCATGAGCAGTTCTTC. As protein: CARQLTRDNRGHEQFF.

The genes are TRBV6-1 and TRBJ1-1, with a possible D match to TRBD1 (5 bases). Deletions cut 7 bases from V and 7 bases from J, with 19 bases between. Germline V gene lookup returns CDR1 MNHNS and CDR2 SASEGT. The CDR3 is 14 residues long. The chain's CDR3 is CASTYLPGIFEAFF. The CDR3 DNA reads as TGTGCCAGCACCTACCTTCCAGGGATCTTTGAAGCTTTCTTT.

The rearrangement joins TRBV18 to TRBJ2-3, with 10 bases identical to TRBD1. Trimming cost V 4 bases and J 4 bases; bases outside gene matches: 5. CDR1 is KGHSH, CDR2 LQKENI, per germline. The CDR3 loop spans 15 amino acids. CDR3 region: CASSQWDRGPDTQYF. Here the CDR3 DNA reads TGTGCCAGCTCACAGTGGGACAGGGGCCCAGATACGCAGTATTTT.

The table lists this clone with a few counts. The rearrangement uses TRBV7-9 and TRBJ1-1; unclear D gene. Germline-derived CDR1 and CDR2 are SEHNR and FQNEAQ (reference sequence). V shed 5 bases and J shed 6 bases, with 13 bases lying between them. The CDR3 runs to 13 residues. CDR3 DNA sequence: TGTGCCAGCAGCCCCGGTGCGGTCCCTGAAGCTTTCTTT. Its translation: CASSPGAVPEAFF.